One sample yielded the 24 T cell receptor beta chains listed below, sequenced in a study of shared clonotypes between healthy human individuals. Data came from immunoSEQ multiplex PCR; TCRdb stores just in-frame clones and leaves some out. This table has over a million clones, around 74% appearing once. Sequenced sample: memory CD4+ T cells sorted from blood. The subset was: CD45RA-negative fraction. These receptors were taken from a man between 18 and 29 years old in good health.

The gene calls are TRBV7-2 and TRBJ1-6; 7 positions agree with TRBD1. Germline V gene sequence: CDR1 SGHTA, CDR2 FQGNSA. V shed 6 bases, J shed 6 bases, and the junction held 8 bases outside the gene matches. The CDR3 contains 15 residues. The CDR3 region is CASSGQGDVNSPLHF. CDR3 coding DNA: TGTGCCAGCAGTGGTCAGGGGGACGTTAATTCACCCCTCCACTTT.

This clone was observed a handful of times. V usage is TRBV21-1 and J usage is TRBJ2-7. TRBV21-1 is noted as a pseudogene. This CDR3 has 13 amino acids. CDR3 sequence (DNA): TGTGCCAGCAAGGGGGGAAATTTATACGAGCAGTACTTC. Translation: CASKGGNLYEQYF.

This rearrangement joins TRBV9 to TRBJ2-5, with TRBD2 matching over 7 bases. With V trimmed by 6 bases and J by 5 bases, 7 bases remained unmatched. The CDR3 is made up of 13 amino acids. Looked up from germline, CDR1 is SGDLS and CDR2 is YYNGEE. The CDR3 DNA sequence: TGTGCCAGCACCCCGGGGGGTTTGGAGACCCAGTACTTC. Protein product: CASTPGGLETQYF.

Regarding this clone: Other nucleotide sequences in the sample specify the same CDR3. CDR3 bases: TGTGCCAGCTCACCAGGGCCCTACGAGCAGTACTTC. Translation: CASSPGPYEQYF. This rearrangement joins TRBV18 to TRBJ2-7; D not certain. The V gene's germline CDR1 is KGHSH and CDR2 LQKENI. This CDR3 comprises 12 residues. Trimming removed 2 bases at V and 2 bases at J, with 4 bases between.

The chain is built from TRBV7-9 and TRBJ2-5; D may match TRBD1 or TRBD2 (5 bases each). Between the trimmed V and J ends, which lost 3 bases and 2 bases, there was a span of 13 bases. Germline values: CDR1 SEHNR, CDR2 FQNEAQ (reference sequence). The CDR3 consists of 15 residues. DNA for the CDR3: TGTGCCAGCAGCTTTGACGGGACGGCTCAAGAGACCCAGTACTTC. Protein sequence: CASSFDGTAQETQYF. The full variable domain, rest sourced from reference TRBV7-9 and TRBJ2-5, is DTGVSQNPRHKITKRGQNVTFRCDPISEHNRLYWYRQTLGQGPEFLTYFQNEAQLEKSRLLSDRFSAERPKGSFSTLEIQRTEQGDSAMYLCASSFDGTAQETQYFGPGTRLLVL.

This chain joins TRBV7-9 and TRBJ2-7; 7 bases match TRBD1. With V trimmed by 4 bases and J by 6 bases, 9 bases remained unmatched. Germline CDR1 and CDR2: SEHNR and FQNEAQ (reference sequence). There are 14 residues in the CDR3. CDR3 region: CASSSETGNTEQYF. The CDR3 DNA sequence: TGTGCCAGCAGCTCCGAGACAGGGAATACCGAGCAGTACTTC. Together with reference TRBV7-9 and TRBJ2-7, the CDR3 gives the full variable domain: DTGVSQNPRHKITKRGQNVTFRCDPISEHNRLYWYRQTLGQGPEFLTYFQNEAQLEKSRLLSDRFSAERPKGSFSTLEIQRTEQGDSAMYLCASSSETGNTEQYFGPGTRLTVT.

A word on this clone: A much larger clone differs from this one at a single base, so this may be a read error. This sequence joins TRBV6-5 and TRBJ2-2; D remains unclear. Germline lookup yields CDR1 MNHEY and CDR2 SVGAGI. V gave up 4 bases and J gave up 2 bases, with 2 bases separating them. The CDR3 spans 12 residues. The CDR3 DNA follows: TGTGCCAGCAGTTTCAACACCGGGGAGCTGTTTTTT. It encodes CASSFNTGELFF.

The chain uses TRBV12-5 and TRBJ2-3; 7 bases fit TRBD1. CDR3 length: 14 residues. Trimming cost V 5 bases and J 4 bases; bases outside gene matches: 6. Germline V lookup: CDR1 LGHNT, CDR2 FRNRAP. The CDR3 region has the DNA TGTGCTAGTGGTCTGGGGACAGTCCCAGATACGCAGTATTTT. This translates into CASGLGTVPDTQYF.

The rearrangement uses TRBV9 and TRBJ2-5; 9 bases are shared with TRBD2. With V trimmed by 4 bases and J by 1 base, 14 bases remained unmatched. Germline V gene sequence: CDR1 SGDLS, CDR2 YYNGEE. This CDR3 contains 18 residues. In nucleotides, the CDR3 is TGTGCCAGCAGCCTCGGACTAGCGTGGGAGGTCGGCCAAGAGACCCAGTACTTC. Its translation is CASSLGLAWEVGQETQYF.

The chain joins TRBV6-1 to TRBJ1-5; possibly TRBD1 for D (5 bases). There are 14 residues in the CDR3. Trimming left V 0 bases short and J 7 bases short, with 10 bases between. Looked up from germline, CDR1 is MNHNS and CDR2 is SASEGT. The CDR3 sequence is CASSEATGGQPQHF. CDR3 DNA: TGTGCCAGCAGTGAAGCAACAGGCGGGCAGCCCCAGCATTTT.

V and J are TRBV5-1 and TRBJ2-7; D not resolved. Deletions cut 0 bases from V and 0 bases from J, with 16 bases between. Germline V lookup: CDR1 SGHRS, CDR2 YFSETQ. The CDR3 totals 17 residues. The chain's CDR3 is CASSLAVDSQSSYEQYF. DNA of the CDR3: TGCGCCAGCAGCTTGGCTGTCGACTCCCAGAGCTCCTACGAGCAGTACTTC.

V gene TRBV29-1 combines with J gene TRBJ1-1; tentatively, D is TRBD1 (6 bases). Germline assignment: CDR1 SQVTM and CDR2 ANQGSEA. The V gene lost 3 bases and the J gene lost 1 base, with 9 bases spanning the gap. The CDR3 consists of 13 residues. CDR3 amino acids: CSVDTTGNTEAFF. CDR3 DNA: TGCAGCGTTGATACGACAGGGAACACTGAAGCTTTCTTT.

The V call is TRBV2, the J call TRBJ1-2; D is unclear. Looked up from germline, CDR1 is SNHLY and CDR2 is FYNNEI. The CDR3 consists of 14 residues. Trimming pared 3 bases from V and 1 base from J, leaving 9 bases between. CDR3 bases: TGTGCCAGCAGTGACCGGGTCGGTAACTATGGCTACACCTTC. This codes for CASSDRVGNYGYTF.

The chain employs TRBV11-2 and TRBJ1-3; D call uncertain. There are 15 residues in the CDR3. Per the germline V gene, CDR1 is SGHAT and CDR2 is FQNNGV. With 1 base removed from V and 0 bases from J, the gap between germline ends came to 7 bases. CDR3 sequence (DNA): TGTGCCAGCAGCTTAGGGGAGAGCTCTGGAAACACCATATATTTT. This sequence encodes CASSLGESSGNTIYF.

This sequence joins TRBV28 and TRBJ2-7; D gene unclear. The CDR3 runs 14 residues. CDR1 MDHEN and CDR2 SYDVKM come from the germline V gene. V was clipped by 4 bases and J by 1 base, with 11 bases between them. CDR3 nucleotides: TGTGCCAGCAGTTCACCCCCCGGGTCCTACGAGCAGTACTTC. This gives the protein CASSSPPGSYEQYF.

The genes are TRBV30 and TRBJ2-7; the D is unclear. The germline CDR1 and CDR2 sequences are GTSNPN and SVGIG (reference sequence). V was cut by 0 bases and J by 7 bases, with 7 bases left in between. The CDR3 spans 11 residues. The CDR3: CAWSVIREQYF. For the CDR3, the DNA is TGTGCCTGGAGTGTAATTCGGGAGCAGTACTTC. Supplemented by reference TRBV30 and TRBJ2-7, the full variable domain reads SQTIHQWPATLVQPVGSPLSLECTVEGTSNPNLYWYRQAAGRGLQLLFYSVGIGQISSEVPQNLSASRPQDRQFILSSKKLLLSDSGFYLCAWSVIREQYFGPGTRLTVT.

The rearrangement uses TRBV7-8 and TRBJ1-1; 10 positions match TRBD1. The CDR3 consists of 17 residues. The V segment lost 2 bases and the J segment 4 bases; nucleotides outside the gene matches: 10. The V gene's germline CDR1 is SGHVS and CDR2 FQNEAQ. CDR3 residues: CASSLHGTGDPSTEAFF. CDR3 DNA: TGTGCCAGCAGCTTACATGGGACAGGGGACCCCTCCACTGAAGCTTTCTTT.

With regard to this clone: A read error may account for a junction end that differs from germline. The rearrangement joins TRBV19 to TRBJ1-6, with D tentatively TRBD1 (6 bases). The CDR3 has 17 residues. The germline V gene has CDR1 LNHDA and CDR2 SQIVND (reference sequence). The CDR3 DNA follows: TGTGCCAGTAGTTTGGACAGTTCCGTTAGCTATAATTCGCCCCTCCACTTT. It encodes CASSLDSSVSYNSPLHF.

The V gene is TRBV28, the J gene TRBJ1-3; no definite D call. This CDR3 has 13 amino acids. Per germline, CDR1 MDHEN and CDR2 SYDVKM. The ends were cut back, 11 bases at V and 4 bases at J, with 15 bases in the middle. CDR3 coding DNA: TGTGCCGCGGTTCCCTCTGTGGGAAACACCATATATTTT. It codes for CAAVPSVGNTIYF.

About this clone: A read error may be the cause here, since a much bigger clone is one base away. The V call is TRBV6-5, the J call TRBJ1-1, with 10 bases fitting TRBD1. The germline CDR1 and CDR2 sequences are MNHEY and SVGAGI. CDR3 length: 15 amino acids. The V and J ends lost 4 bases and 1 base, in that order; junction bases with no gene match: 3. This CDR3 reads CASSSRDRGNTEAFF. The CDR3 bases are TGTGCCAGCAGTTCCAGGGACAGGGGGAACACTGAAGCTTTCTTT.

This chain connects TRBV29-1 to TRBJ1-1, with D maybe TRBD1 (5 bases). This CDR3 comprises 12 residues. Germline V lookup: CDR1 SQVTM, CDR2 ANQGSEA. V lost 4 bases and J 0 bases, leaving 6 bases between the germline ends. Here the CDR3 DNA reads TGCAGCGTTGGGACATTGAACACTGAAGCTTTCTTT. It encodes CSVGTLNTEAFF. Using reference TRBV29-1 and TRBJ1-1 for the parts outside the CDR3, the full variable domain is SAVISQKPSRDICQRGTSLTIQCQVDSQVTMMFWYRQQPGQSLTLIATANQGSEATYESGFVIDKFPISRPNLTFSTLTVSNMSPEDSSIYLCSVGTLNTEAFFGQGTRLTVV.

The CDR3 coding sequence is TGTGCCAGCAGTTCCCGGGACGGCCTAACCTACGAGCAGTACTTC. This translates into CASSSRDGLTYEQYF. The chain joins TRBV6-5 to TRBJ2-7, with D perhaps TRBD1 or TRBD2 (5 bases each). Germline-derived CDR1 and CDR2 are MNHEY and SVGAGI. The V gene lost 4 bases and the J gene lost 2 bases, with 15 bases spanning the gap. The CDR3 contains 15 residues.

The rearrangement uses TRBV27 and TRBJ1-2, with TRBD1 matching over 12 bases. The germline V gene has CDR1 MNHEY and CDR2 SMNVEV (reference sequence). With V trimmed by 1 base and J by 7 bases, 7 bases remained unmatched. This CDR3 has 16 residues. The CDR3, as DNA: TGTGCCAGCAGTTTATACGTGGGGACAGGGGGCTCTGGCTACACCTTC. Its protein is CASSLYVGTGGSGYTF.

As for this clone: At one end the junction does not follow the germline gene, possibly because of a read error. J is TRBJ1-2 and V is TRBV20-1, with 7 bases identical to TRBD1. CDR3 size: 11 residues. Germline assignment: CDR1 DFQATT and CDR2 SNEGSKA (reference sequence). CDR3 sequence: CSARGQGIPLF. The CDR3 coding sequence is TGCAGTGCTAGAGGACAGGGAATACCCCTCTTC.